Listed below are T cell receptor beta chains from one sample, sequenced in a study of sequential checkpoint blockade in melanoma. The assay was immunoSEQ multiplex PCR, and TCRdb's table has in-frame clones only and misses some. The sample lists 10,000 to 11,000 clones, roughly three fifths occurring once. Sample: CD8+ T cells sorted from blood (inferred from file names), taken from a patient given nivolumab and ipilimumab in sequence. The receptors here all came from a human donor with melanoma. Both conserved end residues are part of each CDR3. Each record gives: D gene, J gene, clone size, V gene, CDR3 protein, CDR3 DNA. A D gene is named only where the DNA matches it firmly. Clone size is stated in some rows and not others, as once, few, many or a class when expanded.

- | TRBJ2-7 | - | TRBV29-1 | CSAGAGPEQYF | TGCAGCGCTGGGGCAGGGCCCGAGCAGTACTTC
TRBD1 | TRBJ2-7 | - | TRBV6-5 | CASRGQGQGTYEQYF | TGTGCCAGCAGGGGCCAGGGACAGGGGACCTACGAGCAGTACTTC
TRBD2 | TRBJ2-1 | - | TRBV9 | CASSPGGLYNEQFF | TGTGCCAGCAGCCCGGGGGGACTCTACAATGAGCAGTTCTTC
TRBD2 | TRBJ2-3 | - | TRBV7-3 | CASGPIAGPTDTQYF | TGTGCCAGCGGACCAATAGCGGGCCCCACAGATACGCAGTATTTT
TRBD2 | TRBJ2-1 | - | TRBV7-9 | CASSLAGTSGRNEQFF | TGTGCCAGCAGCTTAGCCGGGACTAGCGGGAGGAATGAGCAGTTCTTC
TRBD1 | TRBJ1-5 | - | TRBV28 | CASSSSGQVQRPQHF | TGTGCCAGCAGTTCCAGTGGACAGGTGCAGCGGCCCCAGCATTTT
- | TRBJ2-2 | - | TRBV28 | CAAGLLNTGELFF | TGTGCCGCGGGACTTCTGAACACCGGGGAGCTGTTTTTT
- | TRBJ2-2 | - | TRBV9 | CASSVGGGELFF | TGTGCCAGCAGCGTAGGAGGAGGGGAGCTGTTTTTT
TRBD1 | TRBJ1-1 | few | TRBV7-9 | CASSAGTGVDTEAFF | TGTGCCAGCAGCGCCGGGACAGGGGTGGACACTGAAGCTTTCTTT
TRBD2 | TRBJ2-5 | - | TRBV28 | CASSPPGSGRAIPTQYF | TGTGCCAGCAGTCCCCCAGGTAGCGGGAGAGCGATACCGACCCAGTACTTC
TRBD1 | TRBJ1-5 | - | TRBV19 | CASSTQGAQPQHF | TGTGCCAGTAGTACCCAGGGGGCTCAGCCCCAGCATTTT
TRBD2 | TRBJ2-3 | few | TRBV11-2 | CASSLAGSGRPDTQYF | TGTGCCAGCAGCTTAGCTGGTAGCGGGAGACCAGATACGCAGTATTTT
TRBD2 | TRBJ2-7 | - | TRBV2 | CASSGGNYEQYF | TGTGCCAGCAGCGGGGGGAACTACGAGCAGTACTTC
TRBD1 | TRBJ2-1 | - | TRBV12-5 | CASGSGQVTYNEQFF | TGTGCTAGTGGTTCGGGACAGGTGACCTACAATGAGCAGTTCTTC
TRBD2 | TRBJ2-7 | - | TRBV7-3 | CASSHSGGDYEQYF | TGTGCCAGCAGCCATTCTGGGGGGGATTACGAGCAGTACTTC
- | TRBJ1-1 | - | TRBV9 | CASSQAGGEAFF | TGTGCCAGCAGCCAGGCGGGGGGTGAAGCTTTCTTT
TRBD1 | TRBJ1-1 | - | TRBV11-2 | CASSPHRGTEAFF | TGTGCCAGCAGCCCTCACAGGGGTACTGAAGCTTTCTTT
- | TRBJ2-3 | - | TRBV21-1 | CASSCTRWDTQYF | TGTGCCAGCAGCTGCACGAGATGGGATACGCAGTATTTT
TRBD1 | TRBJ2-5 | - | TRBV19 | CASRRDRGSKTQYF | TGTGCCAGTAGGAGGGACAGGGGCTCGAAGACCCAGTACTTC
TRBD2 | TRBJ2-1 | - | TRBV11-2 | CASSLGWREPSYNEQFF | TGTGCCAGCAGCTTGGGTTGGCGGGAGCCTTCCTACAATGAGCAGTTCTTC
- | TRBJ2-7 | few | TRBV28 | CASQAINSYEQYF | TGTGCCAGCCAGGCGATAAACTCCTACGAGCAGTACTTC
- | TRBJ1-1 | - | TRBV7-2 | CASTIQQNTEAFF | TGTGCCAGCACTATACAGCAAAACACTGAAGCTTTCTTT
TRBD2 | TRBJ2-7 | medium-sized | TRBV7-2 | CASSLELAGPSSYEQYF | TGTGCCAGCAGCTTAGAACTAGCGGGACCTAGCTCCTACGAGCAGTACTTC
TRBD2 | TRBJ2-1 | - | TRBV30 | CAWKLWGGSYNEQFF | TGTGCCTGGAAGCTATGGGGGGGGTCCTACAATGAGCAGTTCTTC
TRBD2 | TRBJ2-1 | - | TRBV7-9 | CASSSNTVAGGSYNEQFF | TGTGCCAGCAGCTCGAACACGGTAGCGGGAGGCTCCTACAATGAGCAGTTCTTC
TRBD2 | TRBJ2-1 | - | TRBV28 | CASSSGLAGNNEQFF | TGTGCCAGCAGTTCGGGACTAGCGGGGAACAATGAGCAGTTCTTC
- | TRBJ2-7 | once | TRBV19 | CASSITYGFYEQYF | TGTGCCAGTAGTATAACCTACGGGTTCTACGAGCAGTACTTC
TRBD1 | TRBJ2-2 | - | TRBV5-4 | CASRGGGTLLAGELFF | TGTGCCAGCCGAGGGGGCGGTACCTTGTTGGCCGGGGAGCTGTTTTTT
- | TRBJ2-1 | - | TRBV29-1 | CSVESDGAATYNEQFF | TGCAGCGTCGAATCGGACGGAGCGGCCACCTACAATGAGCAGTTCTTC
- | TRBJ2-5 | - | TRBV9 | CASSPGGAVETQYF | TGTGCCAGCAGCCCTGGGGGGGCAGTAGAGACCCAGTACTTC
- | TRBJ2-1 | few | TRBV5-6 | CASSLDPSDNEQFF | TGTGCCAGCAGCTTGGACCCTAGCGACAATGAGCAGTTCTTC
TRBD2 | TRBJ2-2 | few | TRBV19 | CASGGGGRAFGTGELFF | TGTGCCAGTGGCGGAGGCGGGAGGGCCTTTGGCACCGGGGAGCTGTTTTTT
- | TRBJ1-1 | few | TRBV27 | CASSWQGLSPMKAFF | TGTGCCAGCAGTTGGCAGGGCCTATCCCCTATGAAAGCTTTCTTT
- | TRBJ2-5 | - | TRBV7-9 | CASSLAGAKETQYF | TGTGCCAGCAGCTTAGCAGGAGCGAAGGAGACCCAGTACTTC
TRBD2 | TRBJ2-1 | - | TRBV19 | CASSIVSLADPFNEQFF | TGTGCCAGTAGTATAGTAAGTCTAGCGGACCCCTTCAATGAGCAGTTCTTC
TRBD1 | TRBJ2-7 | - | TRBV29-1 | CSGQGASEQYF | TGCAGTGGACAGGGAGCTTCCGAGCAGTACTTC
- | TRBJ2-7 | - | TRBV27 | CASSLSVRSSYEQYF | TGTGCCAGCAGCTTATCTGTTCGGAGCTCCTACGAGCAGTACTTC
TRBD2 | TRBJ2-1 | - | TRBV18 | CASSPQRENYNEQFF | TGTGCCAGCTCACCACAGCGGGAAAATTACAATGAGCAGTTCTTC
- | TRBJ2-1 | - | TRBV5-5 | CASTLDNYNEQFF | TGTGCCAGCACCCTGGACAACTACAATGAGCAGTTCTTC
- | TRBJ2-7 | - | TRBV5-4 | CASSPAGSAYEQYF | TGTGCCAGCAGCCCAGCAGGGTCCGCCTACGAGCAGTACTTC
TRBD2 | TRBJ2-1 | - | TRBV30 | CAWSRIAGPAQKQFF | TGTGCCTGGAGTCGGATAGCGGGACCGGCCCAAAAGCAGTTCTTC
TRBD1 | TRBJ2-5 | - | TRBV7-8 | CASSLGIGTGQETQYF | TGCGCCAGCAGCTTGGGCATTGGGACAGGGCAAGAGACCCAGTACTTC
TRBD1 | TRBJ2-2 | - | TRBV28 | CASSLETGITGELFF | TGTGCCAGCAGTTTAGAGACAGGGATCACCGGGGAGCTGTTTTTT